This T cell receptor beta chain emerged from a study of PD-1 blockade in classical Hodgkin lymphoma. The study, taken as a whole, reports: What drove the repertoire differences, possibly disease activity or prior therapy, has not been defined. TCR diversity at baseline was reported to be reduced in newly diagnosed patients relative to healthy donors.

The length of the CDR3 is 10 residues. CDR1 and CDR2 (germline): WNHNN, SYGVQD (reference sequence). V was cut by 5 bases and J by 11 bases, with 9 bases left in between. Clones were sequenced by immunoSEQ multiplex PCR, and TCRdb holds only the in-frame ones, with some missing. Among about 3,900 clones listed, 72% were seen once. Comments on this clone: The antigen is unknown.

Described time point: cycle 4 day 1 (C4D1), after less than 7 weeks of nivolumab. Every patient relapsed after autologous stem cell transplantation, and brentuximab vedotin exposure varied. Applied to thawed PBMCs, magnetic negative selection was the method used to isolate CD8+ T cells. The J gene is TRBJ1-1, the V gene TRBV10-1, with a possible D match to TRBD1 (5 bases). The source was CD8+ T cells from blood, collected before the fourth cycle of nivolumab. The sequence derives from a human donor with classical Hodgkin lymphoma. The CDR3 region is CASSNRGAFF. CDR3 coding DNA: TGCGCCAGCAGTAACCGGGGGGCTTTCTTT.